This TCR beta chain is drawn from a study of T-cell reconstitution after alpha-beta-depleted transplantation in children. For TCRbeta, the library was prepared with unique molecular identifiers. TCRdb analysed the PCR reads with MiXCR anew, one entry per CDR3 protein. This sample has a few hundred thousand distinct CDR3 sequences, with 10% to 15% found just once. There are 13 residues in the CDR3. V dropped 4 bases and J dropped 8; count of bases not matched to a gene: 7. Germline V CDR1 and CDR2: LNHNV, YYDKDF (reference sequence). The sequence was collected from a human donor who donated a stem cell graft to a child with Fanconi anemia. V gene TRBV15 combines with J gene TRBJ1-2; 7 bases map to TRBD1. The starting material was PBMCs, obtained from the stem cell graft. This CDR3 is CATSKDRKGGYTF. In nucleotides, the CDR3 is TGTGCCACCAGCAAGGACAGGAAGGGAGGCTACACCTTC.